This TCR beta chain appears in the sequencing data of a study of Graves' ophthalmopathy and Graves' hyperthyroidism. Germline CDR1 reads MNHNS; CDR2 reads SASEGT. The V and J ends lost 6 bases and 0 bases respectively, with 17 bases between them. The CDR3 has 16 residues. Amplifying from RNA transcripts, the study obtained TCR beta CDR3 regions. HTBI primers served in a first-round RT-PCR, which a second-round multiplex PCR followed. TCRdb called the multiplex PCR reads again in MiXCR, with one record for every CDR3 protein. The repertoire holds hundreds of thousands of distinct CDR3 sequences, with around 14% as singletons.

This TCR was recovered from a woman in her 30s with Graves' ophthalmopathy. This rearrangement joins TRBV6-1 to TRBJ1-1, with D perhaps matching TRBD1 (5 bases). The source material was blood. Here the CDR3 reads CASRAGLQAMNTEAFF. In DNA form, the CDR3 reads TGTGCCAGCAGGGCAGGGCTCCAGGCAATGAACACTGAAGCTTTCTTT.